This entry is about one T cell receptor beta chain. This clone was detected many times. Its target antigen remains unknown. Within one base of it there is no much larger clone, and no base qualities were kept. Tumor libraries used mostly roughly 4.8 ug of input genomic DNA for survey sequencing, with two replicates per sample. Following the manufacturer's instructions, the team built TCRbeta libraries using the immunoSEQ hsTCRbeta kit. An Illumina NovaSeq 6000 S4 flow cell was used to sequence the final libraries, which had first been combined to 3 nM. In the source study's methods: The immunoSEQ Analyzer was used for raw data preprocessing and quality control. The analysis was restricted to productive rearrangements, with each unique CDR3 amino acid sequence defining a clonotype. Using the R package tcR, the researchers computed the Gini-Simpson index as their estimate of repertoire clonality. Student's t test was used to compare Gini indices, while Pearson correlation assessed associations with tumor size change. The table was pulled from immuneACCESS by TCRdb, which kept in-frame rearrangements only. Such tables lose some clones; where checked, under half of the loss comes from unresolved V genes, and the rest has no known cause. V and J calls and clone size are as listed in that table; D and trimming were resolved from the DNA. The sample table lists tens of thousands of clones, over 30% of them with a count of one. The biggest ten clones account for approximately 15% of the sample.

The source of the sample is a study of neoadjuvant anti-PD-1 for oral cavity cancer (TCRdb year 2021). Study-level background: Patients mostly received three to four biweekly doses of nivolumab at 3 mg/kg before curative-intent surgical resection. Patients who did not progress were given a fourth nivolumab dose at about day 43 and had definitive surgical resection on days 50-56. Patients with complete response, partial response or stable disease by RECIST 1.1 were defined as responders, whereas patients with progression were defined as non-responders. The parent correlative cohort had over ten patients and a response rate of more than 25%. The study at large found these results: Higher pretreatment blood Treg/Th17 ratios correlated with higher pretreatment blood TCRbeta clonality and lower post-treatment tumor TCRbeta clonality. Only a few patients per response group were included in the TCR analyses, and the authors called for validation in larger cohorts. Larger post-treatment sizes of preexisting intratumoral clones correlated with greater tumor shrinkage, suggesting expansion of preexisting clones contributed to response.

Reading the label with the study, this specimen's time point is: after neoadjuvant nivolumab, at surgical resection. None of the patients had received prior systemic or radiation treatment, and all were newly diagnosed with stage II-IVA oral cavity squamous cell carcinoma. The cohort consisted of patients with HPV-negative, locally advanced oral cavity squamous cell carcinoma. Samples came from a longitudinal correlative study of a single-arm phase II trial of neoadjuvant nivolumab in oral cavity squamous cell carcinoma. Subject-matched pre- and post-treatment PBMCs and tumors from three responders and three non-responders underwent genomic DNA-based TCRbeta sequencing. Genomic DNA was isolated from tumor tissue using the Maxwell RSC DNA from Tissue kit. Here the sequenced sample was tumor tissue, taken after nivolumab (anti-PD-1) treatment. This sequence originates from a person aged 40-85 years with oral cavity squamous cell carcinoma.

The nucleotide sequence is TGTGCCAGCAGCTTCCGACAGGGGGCAGACGAGCAGTACTTC. Its translation reads: CASSFRQGADEQYF. The chain couples TRBV7-6 to TRBJ2-7; TRBD1 aligns with 10 central bases. The germline V gene specifies SGHVS as CDR1 and FNYEAQ as CDR2. Spanning cysteine to phenylalanine, the CDR3 consists of 14 amino acids. Only the CDR3 region is kept as DNA, spanning 42 bases read in frame from base 1. Here V drops 3 bases and J drops 5 bases, and the junction holds 4 bases not matched to any gene.